The subject of this entry is one T cell receptor (beta chain). TCRdb's copy holds only in-frame clones and misses some; the assay was immunoSEQ multiplex PCR. The sample holds some 150,000 clones; just over 85% are singletons and the top ten take approximately 1.4%. The data were obtained in a study of blood T cell repertoires in COVID-19. At the level of the study: Nucleic acid was either cDNA or gDNA, and it came from T cells, B-cell-depleted T cells, or PBMCs.

V shed 2 bases and J 6 bases; nucleotides not matched to a gene: 6. Germline values: CDR1 MNHEY, CDR2 SVGEGT. The length of the CDR3 is 16 residues. V and J are TRBV6-2 or TRBV6-3 and TRBJ2-1; TRBD2 matches at 11 bases. This clonotype was obtained from an older woman with acute or convalescent COVID-19. The sample consisted of peripheral blood. The DNA for the CDR3 is TGTGCCAGCAGTTACCTAATGCTAGCGGGGGGCAATGAGCAGTTCTTC. This sequence encodes CASSYLMLAGGNEQFF.